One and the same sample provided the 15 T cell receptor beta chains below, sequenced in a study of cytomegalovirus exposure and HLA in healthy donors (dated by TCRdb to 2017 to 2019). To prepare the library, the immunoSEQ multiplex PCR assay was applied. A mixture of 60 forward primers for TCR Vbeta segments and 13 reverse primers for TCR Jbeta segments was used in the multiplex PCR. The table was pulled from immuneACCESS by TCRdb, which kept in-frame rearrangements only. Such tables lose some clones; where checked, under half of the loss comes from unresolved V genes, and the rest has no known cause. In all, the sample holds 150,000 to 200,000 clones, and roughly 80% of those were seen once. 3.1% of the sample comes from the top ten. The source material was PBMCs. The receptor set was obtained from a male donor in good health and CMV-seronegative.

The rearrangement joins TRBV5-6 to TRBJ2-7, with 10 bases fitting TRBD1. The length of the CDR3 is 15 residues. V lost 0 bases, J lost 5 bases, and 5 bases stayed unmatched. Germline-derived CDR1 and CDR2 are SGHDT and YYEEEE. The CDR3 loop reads CASSLGDRGFHEQYF. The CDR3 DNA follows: TGTGCCAGCAGCTTGGGGGACAGGGGCTTCCACGAGCAGTACTTC.

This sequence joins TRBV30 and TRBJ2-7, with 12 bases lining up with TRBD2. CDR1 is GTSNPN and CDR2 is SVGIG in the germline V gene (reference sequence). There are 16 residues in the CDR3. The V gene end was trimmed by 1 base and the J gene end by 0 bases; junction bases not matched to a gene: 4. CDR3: CAWSGTSGRSSYEQYF. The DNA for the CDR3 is TGTGCCTGGAGTGGAACTAGCGGGAGGTCCTCCTACGAGCAGTACTTC. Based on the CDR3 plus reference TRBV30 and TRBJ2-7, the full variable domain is SQTIHQWPATLVQPVGSPLSLECTVEGTSNPNLYWYRQAAGRGLQLLFYSVGIGQISSEVPQNLSASRPQDRQFILSSKKLLLSDSGFYLCAWSGTSGRSSYEQYFGPGTRLTVT.

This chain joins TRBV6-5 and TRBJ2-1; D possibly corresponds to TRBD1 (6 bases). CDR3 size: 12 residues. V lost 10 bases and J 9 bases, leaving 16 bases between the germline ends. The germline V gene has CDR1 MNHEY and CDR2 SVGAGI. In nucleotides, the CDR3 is TGTGCCACCCGACAGGCTGGTGGTGAGCAGTTCTTC. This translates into CATRQAGGEQFF.

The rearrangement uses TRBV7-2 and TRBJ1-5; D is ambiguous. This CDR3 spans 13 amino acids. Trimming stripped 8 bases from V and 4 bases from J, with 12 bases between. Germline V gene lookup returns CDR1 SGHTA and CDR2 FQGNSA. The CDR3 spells CASSREFNQPQHF. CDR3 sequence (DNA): TGTGCCAGCTCGAGGGAATTTAATCAGCCCCAGCATTTT.

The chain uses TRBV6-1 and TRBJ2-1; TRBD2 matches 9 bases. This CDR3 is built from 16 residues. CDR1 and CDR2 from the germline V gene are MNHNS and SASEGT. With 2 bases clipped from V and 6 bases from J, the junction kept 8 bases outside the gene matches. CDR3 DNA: TGTGCCAGCAGTGAAAACGGGGCGGGAGGGTTCAATGAGCAGTTCTTC. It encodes CASSENGAGGFNEQFF.

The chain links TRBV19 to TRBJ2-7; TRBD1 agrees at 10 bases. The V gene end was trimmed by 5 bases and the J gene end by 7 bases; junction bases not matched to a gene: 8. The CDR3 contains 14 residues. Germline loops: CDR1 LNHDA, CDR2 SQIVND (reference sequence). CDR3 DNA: TGTGCCAGTAGTGACAGGGGGCTTCTGAGGGAGCAGTACTTC. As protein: CASSDRGLLREQYF.

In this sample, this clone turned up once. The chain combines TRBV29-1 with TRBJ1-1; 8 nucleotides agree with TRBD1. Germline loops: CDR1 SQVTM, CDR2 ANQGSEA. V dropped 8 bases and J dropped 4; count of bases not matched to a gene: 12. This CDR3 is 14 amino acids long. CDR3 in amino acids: CSTLSPGQATEAFF. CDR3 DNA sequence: TGCAGCACCCTGTCCCCGGGACAGGCCACTGAAGCTTTCTTT.

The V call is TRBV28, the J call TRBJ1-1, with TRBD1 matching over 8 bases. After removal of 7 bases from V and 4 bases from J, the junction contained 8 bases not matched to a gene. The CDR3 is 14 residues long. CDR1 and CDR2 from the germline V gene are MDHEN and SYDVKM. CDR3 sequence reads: CASNDFTGGTEAFF. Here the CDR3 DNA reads TGTGCCAGCAACGACTTTACAGGGGGCACTGAAGCTTTCTTT.

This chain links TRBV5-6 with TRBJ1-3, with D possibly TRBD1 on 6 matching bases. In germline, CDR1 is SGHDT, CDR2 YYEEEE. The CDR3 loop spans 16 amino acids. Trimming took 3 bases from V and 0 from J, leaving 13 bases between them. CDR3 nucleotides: TGTGCCAGCAGCTCTGGCAGGGGTTTCTCTGGAAACACCATATATTTT. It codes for CASSSGRGFSGNTIYF.

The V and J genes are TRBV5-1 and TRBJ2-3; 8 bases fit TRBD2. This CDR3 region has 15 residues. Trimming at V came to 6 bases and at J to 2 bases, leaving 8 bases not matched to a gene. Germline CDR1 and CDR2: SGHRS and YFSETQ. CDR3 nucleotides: TGCGCCAGCACGGATAGCGGGGAGCTCACAGATACGCAGTATTTT. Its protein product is CASTDSGELTDTQYF. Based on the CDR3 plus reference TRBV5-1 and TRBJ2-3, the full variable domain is KAGVTQTPRYLIKTRGQQVTLSCSPISGHRSVSWYQQTPGQGLQFLFEYFSETQRNKGNFPGRFSGRQFSNSRSEMNVSTLELGDSALYLCASTDSGELTDTQYFGPGTRLTVL.

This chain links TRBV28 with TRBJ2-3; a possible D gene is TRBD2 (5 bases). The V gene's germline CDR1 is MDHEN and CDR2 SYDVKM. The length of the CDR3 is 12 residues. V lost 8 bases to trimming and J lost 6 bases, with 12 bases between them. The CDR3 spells CASSVGGDTQYF. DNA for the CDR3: TGTGCCAGCTCAGTAGGCGGGGATACGCAGTATTTT.

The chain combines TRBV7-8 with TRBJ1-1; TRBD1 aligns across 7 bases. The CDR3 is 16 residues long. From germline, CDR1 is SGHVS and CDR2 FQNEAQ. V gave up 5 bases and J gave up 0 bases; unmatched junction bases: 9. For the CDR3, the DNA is TGTGCCAGCAGCCATAGAGGGGGGACAGTGAACACTGAAGCTTTCTTT. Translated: CASSHRGGTVNTEAFF.

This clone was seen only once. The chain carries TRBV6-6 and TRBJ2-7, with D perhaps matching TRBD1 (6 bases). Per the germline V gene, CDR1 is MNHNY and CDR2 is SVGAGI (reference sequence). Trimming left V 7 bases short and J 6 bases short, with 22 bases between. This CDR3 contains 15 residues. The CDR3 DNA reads TGTGCCAGCAAAAATCGGGGTGGTGGGGGCGGCGAGCAGTACTTC. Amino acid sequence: CASKNRGGGGGEQYF.

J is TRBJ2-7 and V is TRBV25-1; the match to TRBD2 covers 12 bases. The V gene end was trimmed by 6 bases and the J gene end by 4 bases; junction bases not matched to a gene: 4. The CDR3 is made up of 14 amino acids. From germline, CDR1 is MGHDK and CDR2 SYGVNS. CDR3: CASSHTSGGYEQYF. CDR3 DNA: TGTGCCAGCAGCCACACTAGCGGGGGGTACGAGCAGTACTTC.

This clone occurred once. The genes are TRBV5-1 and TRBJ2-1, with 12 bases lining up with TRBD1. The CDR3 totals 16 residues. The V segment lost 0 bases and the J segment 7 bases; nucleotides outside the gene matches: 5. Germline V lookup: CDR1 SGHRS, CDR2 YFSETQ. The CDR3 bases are TGCGCCAGCAGCTTGGTCGGGGACAGGGGGCAGAATGAGCAGTTCTTC. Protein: CASSLVGDRGQNEQFF.